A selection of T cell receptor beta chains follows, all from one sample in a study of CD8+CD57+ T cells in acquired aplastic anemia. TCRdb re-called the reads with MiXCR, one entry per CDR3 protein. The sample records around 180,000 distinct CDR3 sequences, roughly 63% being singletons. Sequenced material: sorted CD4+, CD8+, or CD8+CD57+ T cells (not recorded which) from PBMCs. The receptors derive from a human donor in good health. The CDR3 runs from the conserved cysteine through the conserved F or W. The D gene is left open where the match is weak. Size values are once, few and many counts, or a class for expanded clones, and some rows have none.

DNA: TGCAGTGCTAGACCCCAGGGACGGTGGAATGGCTACACCTTC
CDR3: CSARPQGRWNGYTF
J: TRBJ1-2
size: .
V: TRBV20-1
length: 14
D: .

DNA: TGTGCCAGCAGTGAAGAGTTTCTCGGTACTTCTAGTACGGAGTTCTTC
CDR3: CASSEEFLGTSSTEFF
J: TRBJ2-1
size: once
V: TRBV2
length: 16
D: .

DNA: TGTGCCAGCAGTCCTAGCGGGAGACGCCTGGGAGAGACCCAGTACTTC
CDR3: CASSPSGRRLGETQYF
J: TRBJ2-5
size: .
V: TRBV7-2
length: 16
D: TRBD2

DNA: TGTGCCAGCAGCAACGGACGAGGACAGCAGTTCTTC
CDR3: CASSNGRGQQFF
J: TRBJ2-1
size: few
V: TRBV11-2
length: 12
D: .

DNA: TGTGCCACCAGCAGAGCCGACAGGGAAGTAAATCAGCCCCAGCATTTT
CDR3: CATSRADREVNQPQHF
J: TRBJ1-5
size: .
V: TRBV15
length: 16
D: TRBD1

DNA: TGTGCCACCAGCAGAGATGGCGTTCGGGGGGCAACAGATACGCAGTATTTT
CDR3: CATSRDGVRGATDTQYF
J: TRBJ2-3
size: .
V: TRBV15
length: 17
D: .

DNA: TGCGCCAGTCGGACTAGCGGGATCGCCACCGGGGAGCTGTTTTTT
CDR3: CASRTSGIATGELFF
J: TRBJ2-2
size: .
V: TRBV10-2
length: 15
D: TRBD2

DNA: TGTGCCAGCAGCACGACAGGGAGCGAGCAGTACTTC
CDR3: CASSTTGSEQYF
J: TRBJ2-7
size: .
V: TRBV7-9
length: 12
D: TRBD1

DNA: TGTGCCAGTACCGGGACACCCTATGGCTACACCTTC
CDR3: CASTGTPYGYTF
J: TRBJ1-2
size: .
V: TRBV19
length: 12
D: .

DNA: TGTGCCACCAGCAGACCTACAGAGTATGGCTACACCTTC
CDR3: CATSRPTEYGYTF
J: TRBJ1-2
size: .
V: TRBV15
length: 13
D: .

DNA: TGTGCCAGCAGCCACCGCACAGGGATCCCCGAGGACGAGCAGTACTTC
CDR3: CASSHRTGIPEDEQYF
J: TRBJ2-7
size: .
V: TRBV9
length: 16
D: .

DNA: TGCGCCAGCAGTGAGGGGGTAACGGAAGGTATTAGGAACACCATATATTTT
CDR3: CASSEGVTEGIRNTIYF
J: TRBJ1-3
size: few
V: TRBV10-2
length: 17
D: .

DNA: TGTGCCACCAGCAGAGATGGGGACTTGGGTTATGAGCAGTTCTTC
CDR3: CATSRDGDLGYEQFF
J: TRBJ2-1
size: .
V: TRBV15
length: 15
D: .

DNA: TGTGCCAGCAGACCAAGTCAGTGGGACAACCCCCCTGAAGCTTTCTTT
CDR3: CASRPSQWDNPPEAFF
J: TRBJ1-1
size: .
V: TRBV6-1
length: 16
D: .

DNA: TGTGCCAGCAGCCAATGGGGGGCCAACCCATACAATGAGCAGTTCTTC
CDR3: CASSQWGANPYNEQFF
J: TRBJ2-1
size: many
V: TRBV14
length: 16
D: .

DNA: TGTGCCAGCAGCTTAGGCGGGAGGACCTACAATGGGCAGTTCTTC
CDR3: CASSLGGRTYNGQFF
J: TRBJ2-1
size: many
V: TRBV7-9
length: 15
D: TRBD2

DNA: TGTGCCACCAGCAGCGCACTAGCGGGAGGGCCCCAAGAGCAGTTCTTC
CDR3: CATSSALAGGPQEQFF
J: TRBJ2-1
size: .
V: TRBV15
length: 16
D: TRBD2

DNA: TGCAGCGTGCAGACAGACTTTAATTCACCCCTCCACTTT
CDR3: CSVQTDFNSPLHF
J: TRBJ1-6
size: few
V: TRBV29-1
length: 13
D: .

DNA: TGTGCCAGCAGGACCGCAGGGGGGGGGAACACTGAAGCTTTCTTT
CDR3: CASRTAGGGNTEAFF
J: TRBJ1-1
size: .
V: TRBV25-1
length: 15
D: TRBD1

DNA: TGTGCCAGCAGTTTGGGACACCTGGATGGCTACACCTTC
CDR3: CASSLGHLDGYTF
J: TRBJ1-2
size: .
V: TRBV6-5
length: 13
D: .

DNA: TGTGCCAGCAGCTTTCCACTGGGCGGGAGTGAAAAACTGTTTTTT
CDR3: CASSFPLGGSEKLFF
J: TRBJ1-4
size: .
V: TRBV7-2
length: 15
D: .

DNA: TGTGCCAGCAGCTTAGGATCCGAGGGGAACTATGGCTACACCTTC
CDR3: CASSLGSEGNYGYTF
J: TRBJ1-2
size: .
V: TRBV7-8
length: 15
D: .

DNA: TGTGCCAGCAGGCCCAGCAATAGCAATCAGCCCCAGCATTTT
CDR3: CASRPSNSNQPQHF
J: TRBJ1-5
size: .
V: TRBV12-3/TRBV12-4
length: 14
D: .

DNA: TGTGCCAGCAGCGGGGGACCGACAGGGGGCACAGATACGCAGTATTTT
CDR3: CASSGGPTGGTDTQYF
J: TRBJ2-3
size: many
V: TRBV9
length: 16
D: TRBD1

DNA: TGTGCCAGCACTGGGAGGGAGATGAACACTGAAGCTTTCTTT
CDR3: CASTGREMNTEAFF
J: TRBJ1-1
size: .
V: TRBV2
length: 14
D: .

DNA: TGTGCCAGCAGTGGGTCCACTAGCGGCACCGGGGAGCTGTTTTTT
CDR3: CASSGSTSGTGELFF
J: TRBJ2-2
size: many
V: TRBV25-1
length: 15
D: TRBD2

DNA: TGTGCCACCAGCACTAGGACCCTTACGGGCGGGAGGGCCTACAATGAGCAGTTCTTC
CDR3: CATSTRTLTGGRAYNEQFF
J: TRBJ2-1
size: .
V: TRBV15
length: 19
D: TRBD2

DNA: TGTGCCAGCAGTCTGGGTTGGGGCGATCAGCCCCAGCATTTT
CDR3: CASSLGWGDQPQHF
J: TRBJ1-5
size: many
V: TRBV12-3/TRBV12-4
length: 14
D: .

DNA: TGTGCCATCAGTGACCCGAGAACCCCAGGGGTTGGCTACACCTTC
CDR3: CAISDPRTPGVGYTF
J: TRBJ1-2
size: .
V: TRBV10-3
length: 15
D: .

DNA: TGTGCCAGTAGTATAGCCGGGAGGGCCTTCAATGAGCAGTTCTTC
CDR3: CASSIAGRAFNEQFF
J: TRBJ2-1
size: many
V: TRBV19
length: 15
D: TRBD2

DNA: TGTGCCAGCAGCTACGGCCGGGGTACAGAAGCCAACGTCCTGACTTTC
CDR3: CASSYGRGTEANVLTF
J: TRBJ2-6
size: .
V: TRBV7-9
length: 16
D: .

DNA: TGTGCCAGCAGTTCGGCCGGGACATTTGGAAACACCATATATTTT
CDR3: CASSSAGTFGNTIYF
J: TRBJ1-3
size: .
V: TRBV12-3/TRBV12-4
length: 15
D: .

DNA: TGTGCCAGCAACGGACTAGCGGGGGAGGTAGATACGCAGTATTTT
CDR3: CASNGLAGEVDTQYF
J: TRBJ2-3
size: .
V: TRBV6-5
length: 15
D: TRBD2

DNA: TGTGCCAGCCACGAACGAGGGGACACAGATACGCAGTATTTT
CDR3: CASHERGDTDTQYF
J: TRBJ2-3
size: .
V: TRBV27
length: 14
D: .

DNA: TGTGCCAGCAGTGAAGCTGGGATGGGAGAAAAACTGTTTTTT
CDR3: CASSEAGMGEKLFF
J: TRBJ1-4
size: many
V: TRBV6-1
length: 14
D: .

DNA: TGTGCCAGCAGCCCCGGAGGGATGGGGACGTACCAAGAGACCCAGTACTTC
CDR3: CASSPGGMGTYQETQYF
J: TRBJ2-5
size: many
V: TRBV7-2
length: 17
D: .

DNA: TGTGCCAGCAGCGTAGTAGTAACCGGGGAGCTGTTTTTT
CDR3: CASSVVVTGELFF
J: TRBJ2-2
size: .
V: TRBV9
length: 13
D: .

DNA: TGCAGCGTTGAAGATATCGAGTCGGGAACAGGGTACTACGAGCAGTACTTC
CDR3: CSVEDIESGTGYYEQYF
J: TRBJ2-7
size: many
V: TRBV29-1
length: 17
D: .

DNA: TGCAGCGTTTCCGGGACGGTGAACACTGAAGCTTTCTTT
CDR3: CSVSGTVNTEAFF
J: TRBJ1-1
size: .
V: TRBV29-1
length: 13
D: .

DNA: TGTGCCAGCTCACCACAGGGGGTAGGCGCTGGAAACACCATATATTTT
CDR3: CASSPQGVGAGNTIYF
J: TRBJ1-3
size: .
V: TRBV18
length: 16
D: .

DNA: TGCAGTGCTAGGGGGACTAGCCTTACGGAGACCCAGTACTTC
CDR3: CSARGTSLTETQYF
J: TRBJ2-5
size: .
V: TRBV20-1
length: 14
D: TRBD2

DNA: TGCGCCAGCAGCGAACCCGGGACTCTTTACGAGCAGTACTTC
CDR3: CASSEPGTLYEQYF
J: TRBJ2-7
size: many
V: TRBV4-1
length: 14
D: .

DNA: TGCGCCAGCAGCCAAGAGCTAGCGGGAGGGCCAAGGACCGGGGAGCTGTTTTTT
CDR3: CASSQELAGGPRTGELFF
J: TRBJ2-2
size: .
V: TRBV4-1
length: 18
D: TRBD2

DNA: TGCGCCAGCAGCCGAATAACAGGGGACCGCTACGAGCAGTACTTC
CDR3: CASSRITGDRYEQYF
J: TRBJ2-7
size: .
V: TRBV14
length: 15
D: TRBD1

DNA: TGTGCCAGTAGTAAGGGATTCGAGGTGGGCTACGAGCAGTACTTC
CDR3: CASSKGFEVGYEQYF
J: TRBJ2-7
size: .
V: TRBV19
length: 15
D: .

DNA: TGTGCCAGCAGCTTACATCAGGGGGCCCCTGAAGCTTTCTTT
CDR3: CASSLHQGAPEAFF
J: TRBJ1-1
size: .
V: TRBV7-3
length: 14
D: TRBD1

DNA: TGTGCCAGCGGCCTAGCGGGGGGGCAAGAGACCCAGTACTTC
CDR3: CASGLAGGQETQYF
J: TRBJ2-5
size: .
V: TRBV12-3/TRBV12-4
length: 14
D: TRBD2

DNA: TGTGCCAGCAGCTCCTCCGGGACTAGCCTTTCTGGGGCCAACGTCCTGACTTTC
CDR3: CASSSSGTSLSGANVLTF
J: TRBJ2-6
size: .
V: TRBV7-8
length: 18
D: TRBD2

DNA: TGTGCCAGCAGCTTGCCAAGGACAGAGAGTAACTATGGCTACACCTTC
CDR3: CASSLPRTESNYGYTF
J: TRBJ1-2
size: .
V: TRBV7-9
length: 16
D: .

DNA: TGTGCCAGCAGATTAGGTCCCGGGGAGCTGTTTTTT
CDR3: CASRLGPGELFF
J: TRBJ2-2
size: .
V: TRBV7-9
length: 12
D: .

DNA: TGTGCCACCAGTGATGGGCGGGAGCGAAACACAGATACGCAGTATTTT
CDR3: CATSDGRERNTDTQYF
J: TRBJ2-3
size: .
V: TRBV24-1
length: 16
D: TRBD2

DNA: TGTGCCAGCAGCTTAGTTCCTAGCGAATTATACGAGCAGTACTTC
CDR3: CASSLVPSELYEQYF
J: TRBJ2-7
size: .
V: TRBV7-3
length: 15
D: .

DNA: TGTGCCAGCAGCCCGAACCATCAGGCAGATACGCAGTATTTT
CDR3: CASSPNHQADTQYF
J: TRBJ2-3
size: .
V: TRBV7-3
length: 14
D: .